Listed below are T cell receptor beta chains from one sample, sequenced in a study of CD8 T cells in ankylosing spondylitis. TCRdb called the 5' RACE reads again in MiXCR, with one record for every CDR3 protein. The data hold some 200,000 distinct CDR3 sequences, with roughly 25% observed a single time. Sequenced input: blood, either unsorted or a sorted T cell fraction (not recorded which). These receptors originate from a male donor with ankylosing spondylitis or in good health (not recorded which). Both conserved end residues are part of each CDR3. A D gene is named only where the DNA matches it firmly. Clone size, where shown, is once, few, many, or a class for clones that have expanded.

j_gene: TRBJ2-5
abundance: once
v_gene: TRBV20-1
d_gene: .
CDR3aa: CSAPLRDGLRTQYF
CDR3nt: TGCAGTGCACCACTCCGGGACGGATTGAGGACCCAGTACTTC

j_gene: TRBJ2-1
abundance: .
v_gene: TRBV14
d_gene: TRBD1
CDR3aa: CASSPQTGGDEQFF
CDR3nt: TGTGCCAGCAGCCCTCAGACAGGGGGAGATGAGCAGTTCTTC

j_gene: TRBJ2-6
abundance: once
v_gene: TRBV15
d_gene: .
CDR3aa: CATSRGGSGANVLTF
CDR3nt: TGTGCCACCAGCAGAGGAGGGTCCGGGGCCAACGTCCTGACTTTC

j_gene: TRBJ2-7
abundance: many
v_gene: TRBV4-3
d_gene: .
CDR3aa: CASSPQGQDEQYF
CDR3nt: TGCGCCAGCAGCCCCCAAGGGCAGGACGAGCAGTACTTC

j_gene: TRBJ1-1
abundance: many
v_gene: TRBV7-3
d_gene: .
CDR3aa: CASGQGGTEAFF
CDR3nt: TGTGCCAGCGGACAAGGGGGGACTGAAGCTTTCTTT

j_gene: TRBJ2-7
abundance: many
v_gene: TRBV10-3
d_gene: TRBD1
CDR3aa: CASATGGTHEQYF
CDR3nt: TGTGCCAGCGCGACAGGGGGAACCCACGAGCAGTACTTC

j_gene: TRBJ2-4
abundance: many
v_gene: TRBV10-3
d_gene: TRBD1
CDR3aa: CAISESIGVGTVENIQYF
CDR3nt: TGTGCCATCAGTGAGTCGATTGGGGTCGGGACAGTGGAAAACATTCAGTACTTC

j_gene: TRBJ2-1
abundance: many
v_gene: TRBV7-2
d_gene: .
CDR3aa: CASSTHRFEQFF
CDR3nt: TGTGCCAGCAGCACCCACAGGTTTGAGCAGTTCTTC

j_gene: TRBJ2-5
abundance: few
v_gene: TRBV7-2
d_gene: .
CDR3aa: CASSLFDSQETQYF
CDR3nt: TGTGCCAGCAGCTTATTCGACTCCCAGGAGACCCAGTACTTC

j_gene: TRBJ1-6
abundance: few
v_gene: TRBV27
d_gene: .
CDR3aa: CASSLADHNSPLHF
CDR3nt: TGTGCCAGCAGTTTAGCGGATCATAATTCACCCCTCCACTTT

j_gene: TRBJ1-1
abundance: many
v_gene: TRBV12-3/TRBV12-4
d_gene: .
CDR3aa: CASNADSWRVTEAFF
CDR3nt: TGTGCCAGCAACGCCGACTCCTGGAGGGTCACTGAAGCTTTCTTT

j_gene: TRBJ1-2
abundance: many
v_gene: TRBV12-3/TRBV12-4
d_gene: TRBD1
CDR3aa: CASSLGTGGGYTF
CDR3nt: TGTGCCAGCAGTCTTGGGACAGGGGGGGGCTACACCTTC

j_gene: TRBJ1-3
abundance: many
v_gene: TRBV7-2
d_gene: .
CDR3aa: CASSTNQGPGNTIYF
CDR3nt: TGTGCCAGCAGTACTAACCAGGGGCCTGGAAACACCATATATTTT

j_gene: TRBJ2-2
abundance: many
v_gene: TRBV7-9
d_gene: TRBD2
CDR3aa: CASSWGLAANTGELFF
CDR3nt: TGTGCCAGCAGCTGGGGACTAGCGGCGAACACCGGGGAGCTGTTTTTT

j_gene: TRBJ2-5
abundance: .
v_gene: TRBV10-3
d_gene: .
CDR3aa: CAISESRGRWETQYF
CDR3nt: TGTGCCATCAGTGAGTCGCGGGGTAGATGGGAGACCCAGTACTTC

j_gene: TRBJ2-1
abundance: many
v_gene: TRBV9
d_gene: .
CDR3aa: CASSKGEVYNEQFF
CDR3nt: TGTGCCAGCAGCAAGGGGGAGGTCTACAATGAGCAGTTCTTC

j_gene: TRBJ1-2
abundance: .
v_gene: TRBV12-3/TRBV12-4
d_gene: .
CDR3aa: CASRLSGRSYGYTF
CDR3nt: TGTGCCAGCAGACTAAGTGGGAGGTCCTATGGCTACACCTTC

j_gene: TRBJ2-1
abundance: few
v_gene: TRBV20-1
d_gene: .
CDR3aa: CSAGPRGNMVF
CDR3nt: TGCAGTGCAGGGCCTCGTGGGAATATGGTCTTC

j_gene: TRBJ2-5
abundance: .
v_gene: TRBV5-1
d_gene: .
CDR3aa: CASSLGQGGKETQYF
CDR3nt: TGCGCCAGCAGCTTGGGCCAGGGCGGAAAAGAGACCCAGTACTTC

j_gene: TRBJ2-1
abundance: .
v_gene: TRBV4-3
d_gene: TRBD2
CDR3aa: CASSQVFLAGGPGNEQFF
CDR3nt: TGCGCCAGCAGCCAAGTCTTTTTAGCGGGAGGGCCTGGCAATGAGCAGTTCTTC

j_gene: TRBJ2-2
abundance: .
v_gene: TRBV27
d_gene: .
CDR3aa: CASSLSTLSNTGELFF
CDR3nt: TGTGCCAGCAGTTTATCGACCCTCTCGAACACCGGGGAGCTGTTTTTT

j_gene: TRBJ2-5
abundance: .
v_gene: TRBV10-3
d_gene: .
CDR3aa: CAISASSEQETQYF
CDR3nt: TGTGCCATCAGTGCCTCTAGCGAACAAGAGACCCAGTACTTC

j_gene: TRBJ2-7
abundance: many
v_gene: TRBV3-1
d_gene: .
CDR3aa: CASSLYNEQYF
CDR3nt: TGTGCCAGCAGCCTCTACAACGAGCAGTACTTC

j_gene: TRBJ2-3
abundance: .
v_gene: TRBV12-3/TRBV12-4
d_gene: TRBD1
CDR3aa: CASTPRGTGADTQYF
CDR3nt: TGTGCCAGCACTCCTAGGGGAACAGGGGCGGATACGCAGTATTTT

j_gene: TRBJ2-5
abundance: many
v_gene: TRBV20-1
d_gene: TRBD2
CDR3aa: CSASTSGLQETQYF
CDR3nt: TGCAGTGCTAGCACTAGCGGGCTACAAGAGACCCAGTACTTC

j_gene: TRBJ1-1
abundance: many
v_gene: TRBV20-1
d_gene: .
CDR3aa: CSASGRLKTEAFF
CDR3nt: TGCAGTGCTAGTGGGCGGTTGAAGACTGAAGCTTTCTTT

j_gene: TRBJ2-5
abundance: many
v_gene: TRBV5-1
d_gene: .
CDR3aa: CASSLTSTETQYF
CDR3nt: TGCGCCAGCAGCTTGACTAGCACGGAGACCCAGTACTTC